Sequencing of this T cell receptor (beta chain) was carried out in a study of monozygotic twins with inflammatory bowel disease. General study findings and limits: IBD patients had lower TCRbeta diversity (inverse Simpson) than healthy co-twins. Heterogeneous immunosuppressive treatment regimens may have introduced variability into patient repertoires.

About this clonotype: Its antigen is still unknown.

The CDR3 has 15 amino acids. CDR1 and CDR2 (germline): MDHEN, SYDVKM. During cDNA synthesis, UMIs that each contained a 6-nucleotide sample barcode were added by means of template switching. Each CDR3 protein gets one entry in TCRdb, which reprocessed the 5' RACE reads and gives no DNA. The sample has just over 300,000 distinct CDR3 sequences. The receptor was derived from a human donor with ulcerative colitis or Crohn's disease, or a healthy co-twin of an affected twin (not recorded which). This chain joins TRBV28 and TRBJ2-3; the TCRdb call, TRBD2, lacks DNA for checking. The sequenced sample was blood. The CDR3 region is CAIARLAGHTDTQYF.